A single sample gave rise to the 32 T cell receptor beta chains below, sequenced in a study of long-term antiretroviral therapy in people with HIV. The immunoSEQ assay was v3.0, run at survey level. Sequencing used immunoSEQ multiplex PCR; TCRdb keeps in-frame clones, though not all of them. The table shows over 20,000 clones, with 85% to 90% occurring only once. Source: unsorted PBMCs, taken 1.9 years after starting antiretroviral therapy. All receptors derive from a woman in her twenties or thirties with HIV.

This rearrangement joins TRBV7-8 to TRBJ1-5, with TRBD1 as a possible D gene (5 bases). The germline gives CDR1 SGHVS, CDR2 FQNEAQ. V lost 5 bases to trimming and J lost 0 bases, with 17 bases between them. This CDR3 region has 17 residues. As DNA, the CDR3 is TGTGCCAGCAGCCAGGACCCGGGACGGTATAGCAATCAGCCCCAGCATTTT. Its translation: CASSQDPGRYSNQPQHF.

The V call is TRBV7-2, the J call TRBJ2-2, with 9 bases lining up with TRBD2. The CDR3 totals 16 residues. V shed 0 bases, J shed 5 bases, and the junction held 4 bases outside the gene matches. Germline-derived CDR1 and CDR2 are SGHTA and FQGNSA. CDR3 DNA: TGTGCCAGCAGCTTAGCGCGGCTAGCGGGGACCGGGGAGCTGTTTTTT. Its protein product is CASSLARLAGTGELFF.

The chain combines TRBV7-2 with TRBJ1-5, with D maybe TRBD1 (5 bases). The germline gives CDR1 SGHTA, CDR2 FQGNSA. The ends were cut back, 5 bases at V and 7 bases at J, with 12 bases in the middle. This CDR3 comprises 13 residues. The CDR3 spells CASSGNGGQPQHF. CDR3 sequence (DNA): TGTGCCAGCAGCGGGAACGGGGGGCAGCCCCAGCATTTT.

The V call is TRBV14, the J call TRBJ2-1; 7 bases match TRBD1. The CDR3 runs 15 residues. Trimming at V came to 3 bases and at J to 4 bases, leaving 6 bases not matched to a gene. The germline gives CDR1 SGHDN, CDR2 FVKESK. The CDR3 DNA follows: TGTGCCAGCAGCCACGCGACAGGGATTTACAATGAGCAGTTCTTC. Amino acids: CASSHATGIYNEQFF.

The chain carries TRBV11-2 and TRBJ2-3; the D gene is possibly TRBD2 (7 bases). The CDR3 sequence is 16 residues long. V shed 5 bases and J shed 4 bases, with 19 bases lying between them. CDR1 and CDR2 from the germline V gene are SGHAT and FQNNGV. In nucleotides, the CDR3 is TGTGCCAGCAGCCCTAGTCGGACTAGGGGGGCAGATACGCAGTATTTT. This codes for CASSPSRTRGADTQYF.

This clone turned up a few times. The rearrangement uses TRBV18 and TRBJ1-2, with D uncertain. Germline CDR1 is KGHSH and CDR2 is LQKENI. The V gene lost 2 bases and the J gene lost 8 bases, with 15 bases spanning the gap. The CDR3 extends over 14 amino acids. CDR3 amino acids: CASSPDAAHRGYTF. In DNA, the CDR3 is TGTGCCAGCTCACCAGATGCAGCCCACCGGGGCTACACCTTC.

The rearrangement uses TRBV7-3 and TRBJ1-2; the D gene is possibly TRBD1 (6 bases). V was cut by 3 bases and J by 2 bases, with 13 bases left in between. Germline CDR1 is SGHTA and CDR2 is FQGTGA. The CDR3 has 15 amino acids. The CDR3 sequence: CASSFYRGTNYGYTF. The CDR3, as DNA: TGTGCCAGCAGCTTTTACCGTGGGACAAACTATGGCTACACCTTC.

The J gene is TRBJ2-7, the V gene TRBV5-6, with D unresolved. Looked up from germline, CDR1 is SGHDT and CDR2 is YYEEEE. V dropped 1 base and J dropped 0 bases, with 8 bases sitting between them. The CDR3 consists of 14 residues. CDR3 loop: CASSLSSNSYEQYF. CDR3 DNA: TGTGCCAGCAGCTTGTCCTCCAACTCCTACGAGCAGTACTTC.

The chain combines TRBV9 with TRBJ2-5; 12 bases align to TRBD2. The CDR3 spans 18 residues. Germline lookup yields CDR1 SGDLS and CDR2 YYNGEE. Trimming took 2 bases from V and 2 from J; bases not matched to a gene: 10. The chain's CDR3 is CASSVGAGLAGFQETQYF. The CDR3 DNA reads as TGTGCCAGCAGCGTGGGGGCCGGACTAGCGGGGTTTCAAGAGACCCAGTACTTC.

This clone has just one count. The chain employs TRBV6-5 and TRBJ1-1, with 7 bases matching TRBD1. The length of the CDR3 is 15 residues. V lost 6 bases to trimming and J lost 0 bases; unmatched junction nucleotides: 7. CDR1 is MNHEY and CDR2 is SVGAGI in the germline V gene. For the CDR3, the DNA is TGTGCCAGCAGCCCGAGGGACAGAGTGAACACTGAAGCTTTCTTT. This sequence encodes CASSPRDRVNTEAFF.

This chain joins TRBV9 and TRBJ1-6; the match to TRBD1 covers 10 bases. J was trimmed by 11 bases and V by 4 bases; bases with no gene match: 6. Looked up from germline, CDR1 is SGDLS and CDR2 is YYNGEE. This CDR3 contains 14 residues. Here the CDR3 DNA reads TGTGCCAGCAGCACCCGGACAGGGGGGACACCCCTCCACTTT. Its protein is CASSTRTGGTPLHF. Together with reference TRBV9 and TRBJ1-6, the CDR3 gives the full variable domain: DSGVTQTPKHLITATGQRVTLRCSPRSGDLSVYWYQQSLDQGLQFLIQYYNGEERAKGNILERFSAQQFPDLHSELNLSSLELGDSALYFCASSTRTGGTPLHFGNGTRLTVT.

V and J are TRBV7-8 and TRBJ2-7, with D unresolved. Per germline, CDR1 SGHVS and CDR2 FQNEAQ. V shed 5 bases and J shed 3 bases, with 11 bases lying between them. The CDR3 contains 13 residues. CDR3 DNA sequence: TGTGCCAGCAGCCAATCCAGGAGCTACGAGCAGTACGTC. This gives the protein CASSQSRSYEQYV.

The rearrangement uses TRBV4-2 and TRBJ2-3, with 11 bases matching TRBD2. Germline values: CDR1 LGHNA, CDR2 YNFKEQ. The CDR3 totals 16 residues. J was trimmed by 5 bases and V by 5 bases; bases with no gene match: 9. CDR3 sequence (DNA): TGTGCCAGCAGCTCACGTAGCGGGGGGGCCCAAGATACGCAGTATTTT. This encodes CASSSRSGGAQDTQYF.

This chain connects TRBV9 to TRBJ1-6, with a tentative D call TRBD1 (6 bases). The CDR3 covers 16 residues. The V gene's germline CDR1 is SGDLS and CDR2 YYNGEE. V was shortened by 0 bases and J by 3 bases, with 10 bases between the two germline ends. The CDR3 region is CASSVEGGFYNSPLHF. The CDR3 DNA follows: TGTGCCAGCAGCGTAGAGGGGGGTTTCTATAATTCACCCCTCCACTTT.

The chain joins TRBV2 to TRBJ1-1; tentative D call: TRBD1 (6 bases). Germline V gene lookup returns CDR1 SNHLY and CDR2 FYNNEI. The CDR3 spans 16 residues. V was pared by 2 bases and J by 6 bases, with 19 bases between. In DNA form, the CDR3 reads TGTGCCAGCAGTGAATCTCAGCTAATAAAGGGGGCTGAAGCTTTCTTT. Translated, it gives CASSESQLIKGAEAFF.

This clone was observed once. The chain employs TRBV15 and TRBJ1-6; D is undetermined. Germline V gene lookup returns CDR1 LNHNV and CDR2 YYDKDF (reference sequence). This CDR3 region has 13 residues. V was cut by 9 bases and J by 15 bases, with 21 bases left in between. The CDR3 protein is CATGAASPSLLHF. The CDR3 DNA reads TGTGCCACGGGAGCAGCATCTCCGTCTCTCCTCCACTTT.

The chain joins TRBV6-5 to TRBJ1-1; D not certain. CDR1 is MNHEY, CDR2 SVGAGI, per germline. This CDR3 comprises 14 residues. Trimming cost V 4 bases and J 4 bases, with 13 bases left between them. For the CDR3, the DNA is TGTGCCAGCAGTTCCCCCGGAGAGGGCACTGAAGCTTTCTTT. This codes for CASSSPGEGTEAFF.

This clone has more than one count but fewer than ten. J is TRBJ2-5 and V is TRBV15; TRBD2 agrees at 7 bases. V shed 5 bases, J shed 5 bases, and the junction held 8 bases outside the gene matches. This CDR3 is built from 14 residues. Germline loops: CDR1 LNHNV, CDR2 YYDKDF (reference sequence). Written as DNA, the CDR3 is TGTGCCACCAGCGCTACCGGGGGGTGGGAGACCCAGTACTTC. Translation: CATSATGGWETQYF.

The chain couples TRBV10-2 to TRBJ2-5; 11 bases are a match to TRBD2. CDR3 length equals 16 residues. J lost 1 base, V lost 5 bases, and 6 bases had no gene match. CDR1 and CDR2 from the germline V gene are WSHSY and SAAADI. The CDR3 nucleotides are TGCGCCAGCAGTCCGGTTAGCGGGGGGGCCCAAGAGACCCAGTACTTC. It yields the protein CASSPVSGGAQETQYF.

The chain couples TRBV18 to TRBJ2-7; a possible D gene is TRBD2 (5 bases). Germline V CDR1 and CDR2: KGHSH, LQKENI. This CDR3 is 18 amino acids long. V shed 3 bases and J shed 3 bases, with 24 bases lying between them. The CDR3 sequence: CASSPSVGSSDYNYEQYF. CDR3 sequence (DNA): TGTGCCAGCTCACCCTCGGTAGGCTCCTCTGACTATAACTACGAGCAGTACTTC.

The chain has TRBV2 and TRBJ2-2; 7 bases agree with TRBD1. V shed 11 bases, J shed 7 bases, and the junction held 7 bases outside the gene matches. This CDR3 is built from 12 residues. Germline V lookup: CDR1 SNHLY, CDR2 FYNNEI. CDR3 loop: CASHRGYGELFF. CDR3 DNA: TGTGCCTCACACAGGGGTTACGGGGAGCTGTTTTTT.

J is TRBJ2-1 and V is TRBV19, with D unresolved. V lost 4 bases to trimming and J lost 4 bases, with 5 bases between them. The CDR3 spans 12 residues. Germline CDR1 reads LNHDA; CDR2 reads SQIVND (reference sequence). CDR3 in DNA: TGTGCCAGTAGTACTAGATACAATGAGCAGTTCTTC. Protein product: CASSTRYNEQFF.

This chain connects TRBV27 to TRBJ2-1; the D call may be TRBD1 or TRBD2 (5 bases each). V was clipped by 6 bases and J by 0 bases, with 12 bases between them. Germline CDR1 and CDR2: MNHEY and SMNVEV (reference sequence). The CDR3 has 15 amino acids. CDR3 sequence reads: CASSRDGVSYNEQFF. The CDR3 DNA follows: TGTGCCAGCAGCCGGGACGGGGTCTCCTACAATGAGCAGTTCTTC.

This clone has only one observation. V gene TRBV7-2 combines with J gene TRBJ1-1; unclear D gene. Trimming removed 1 base from V and 11 bases from J, with 11 bases in between. Looked up from germline, CDR1 is SGHTA and CDR2 is FQGNSA. The CDR3 extends over 12 amino acids. The CDR3, as DNA: TGTGCCAGCAGCTTAGAGGGCCCGGGGGCTTTCTTT. It codes for CASSLEGPGAFF.

The CDR3 DNA reads TGTGCCAGTAGTACCGGGACAGCGACTGAAGCTTTCTTT. Protein: CASSTGTATEAFF. The rearrangement joins TRBV19 to TRBJ1-1, with 7 nucleotides matching TRBD1. Trimming at V came to 4 bases and at J to 5 bases, leaving 4 bases not matched to a gene. CDR3 length: 13 residues. CDR1 and CDR2 from the germline V gene are LNHDA and SQIVND (reference sequence).

The CDR3 bases are TGTGCCAGCAGTCCCCTTCTCGGGGGGGCTTATGGCTACACCTTC. Protein product: CASSPLLGGAYGYTF. The gene calls are TRBV6-6 and TRBJ1-2; possibly TRBD1 for D (6 bases). Trimming took off 5 bases at V and 5 bases at J, with 18 bases between the two ends. The CDR3 loop spans 15 amino acids. Germline V gene lookup returns CDR1 MNHNY and CDR2 SVGAGI (reference sequence).

CDR3 in DNA: TGCGCCAGCTCCGAGGGTGGGGGAACCGGGGAGCTGTTTTTT. It codes for CASSEGGGTGELFF. The V call is TRBV5-1, the J call TRBJ2-2; tentatively, D is TRBD1 or TRBD2 (5 bases each). The V end lost 7 bases, the J end lost 5 bases, and 15 bases lay between the germline ends. This CDR3 comprises 14 residues. CDR1 is SGHRS and CDR2 is YFSETQ in the germline V gene.

A note on this clone: Other DNA variants within this sample encode the same CDR3. The chain uses TRBV5-6 and TRBJ2-6, with D hard to call. Germline V lookup: CDR1 SGHDT, CDR2 YYEEEE. Trimming removed 0 bases from V and 0 bases from J, with 4 bases in between. The CDR3 runs 15 residues. The CDR3 DNA is TGTGCCAGCAGCTTGGGAAGCTCTGGGGCCAACGTCCTGACTTTC. Its translation: CASSLGSSGANVLTF.

The chain is built from TRBV6-1 and TRBJ1-1; no firm D call. The CDR3 covers 13 residues. V lost 5 bases, J lost 3 bases, and 10 bases lay in between. Per germline, CDR1 MNHNS and CDR2 SASEGT. The CDR3 DNA reads TGTGCCAGCAGTAATCTACTGGACACTGAAGCTTTCTTT. This encodes CASSNLLDTEAFF.

Details on this clone: Other nucleotide sequences from this sample produce the same CDR3. The chain joins TRBV29-1 to TRBJ1-2, with a tentative D call TRBD1 (5 bases). Germline V gene data show CDR1 as SQVTM and CDR2 as ANQGSEA. There are 10 residues in the CDR3. The V end lost 6 bases, the J end lost 5 bases, and 7 bases lay between the germline ends. This CDR3 reads CSVEGYGYTF. DNA of the CDR3: TGCAGCGTGGAGGGGTATGGCTACACCTTC.

The gene calls are TRBV15 and TRBJ1-5, with D uncertain. V was shortened by 5 bases and J by 2 bases, with 16 bases between the two germline ends. The germline V gene has CDR1 LNHNV and CDR2 YYDKDF (reference sequence). The CDR3 is 16 residues long. CDR3 sequence reads: CATSPTRTWGNQPQHF. The CDR3 nucleotides read TGTGCCACCAGCCCCACCCGGACGTGGGGCAATCAGCCCCAGCATTTT. The full variable domain, with the rest looked up from reference TRBV15 and TRBJ1-5, is DAMVIQNPRYQVTQFGKPVTLSCSQTLNHNVMYWYQQKSSQAPKLLFHYYDKDFNNEADTPDNFQSRRPNTSFCFLDIRSPGLGDTAMYLCATSPTRTWGNQPQHFGDGTRLSIL.

The chain has TRBV29-1 and TRBJ1-2; D gene unclear. CDR1 is SQVTM, CDR2 ANQGSEA, per germline. CDR3 length: 12 amino acids. Trimming pared 5 bases from V and 3 bases from J, leaving 10 bases between. In nucleotides, the CDR3 is TGCAGCGTTCGGACGGACGACTATGGCTACACCTTC. It is translated as CSVRTDDYGYTF.